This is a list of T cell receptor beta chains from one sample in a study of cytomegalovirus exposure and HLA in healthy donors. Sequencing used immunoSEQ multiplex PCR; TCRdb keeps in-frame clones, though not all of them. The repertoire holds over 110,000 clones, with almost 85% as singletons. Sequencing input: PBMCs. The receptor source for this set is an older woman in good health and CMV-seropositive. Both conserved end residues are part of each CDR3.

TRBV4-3 CASSQQRGGLGEQYF
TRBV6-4 CASSTGDTDTQYF
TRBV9 CASSGGTGTYQPQHF
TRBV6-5 CASSYSRSSYNSPLHF
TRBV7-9 CASSQLGTGASYEQYF
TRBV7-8 CASSLVPPDTGNTIYF
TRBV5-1 CASSTEAGANVLTF
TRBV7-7 CASSLVGRDRETQYF
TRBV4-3 CASSQVRGLSEQFF
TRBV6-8 CASRAGLAGATGELFF
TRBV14 CASSQVGGPIYNEQFF
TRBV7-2 CASSLATAQETQYF
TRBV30 CAWNHLTSGLAVGNEQFF
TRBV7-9 CASSLSTGLQETQYF
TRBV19 CASSTTGSNQPQHF
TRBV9 CASSDPRGEQYF
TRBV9 CASSVGRTSGDTDTQYF
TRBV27 CASTLGGMNTGELFF
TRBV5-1 CASSLASTNEKLFF
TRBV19 CASSRGQGAPDTQYF
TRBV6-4 CATPGQGFYEQYF
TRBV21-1 CASRDGTGVRETQYF
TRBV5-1 CASSPWGSGGLGGNTIYF
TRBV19 CASEPSGKGEQYF
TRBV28 CASSLPSGTGGFGNTIYF
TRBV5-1 CASSLTSGRADEQFF
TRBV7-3 CASSLKPDYEQYF
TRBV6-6 CASSRRQGAEKLFF
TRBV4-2 CASSQDSRRDYGYTF
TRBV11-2 CASSLVQGDRRSNYGYTF
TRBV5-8 CASSLADRAWETQYF
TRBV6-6 CASSFRQGANTLTSF
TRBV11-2 CASSPGYEQYF
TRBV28 CASSSGGRYEQYF
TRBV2 CASSEARTSTVQYF
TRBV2 CASGTPGGQAINYGYTF
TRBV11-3 CASSLEPSWETQYF
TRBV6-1 CASSERGGSNQPQHF
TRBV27 CASTDRGQEKLFF
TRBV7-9 CASGSWGGQPLISAEQYF
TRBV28 CASSPGGQWNTEAFF
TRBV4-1 CASSQAGGAHSSSKAFF
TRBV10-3 CAISESGTMNTEAFF
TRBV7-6 CASSLAPTPGETQYF
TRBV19 CASSTGSSTDTQYF
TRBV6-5 CASSTARGTDTQYF
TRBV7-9 CASSLWGGENTGELFF
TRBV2 CATSGSGREGQDEQFF
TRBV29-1 CSVSLAGGPYEQYF
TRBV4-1 CACSPFAAKRGIGYTF
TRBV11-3 CASSFTDSYEQYF
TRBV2 CASTGGSSYNSPLHF